This TCR beta chain emerged from a study of T cell responses to AZD1222 COVID-19 vaccine. The study's findings and limits: Of spike-specific TCRs, nearly half reportedly target regions left unmutated in variants. Baseline antibody screening turned up just a handful of seropositive AZD1222 recipients. CD4 TCRs covered the whole spike, strongest at regions 160-218 and 743-854.

Researchers grouped second doses given at about 4 or about 12 weeks into one pool. Trimming removed 5 bases at V and 1 base at J, with 5 bases between. This CDR3 has 11 amino acids. CDR1 SQVTM and CDR2 ANQGSEA come from the germline V gene. The repertoire was sequenced with immunoSEQ multiplex PCR; TCRdb's copy has only in-frame clones and lacks some. The sample includes 150,000 to 160,000 clones, 75% to 90% of them seen just once. Concerning this clone: Antigen: not known.

V and J are TRBV29-1 and TRBJ1-2, with D hard to call. Sequenced material: peripheral blood, taken 28 days after the second AZD1222 dose. The clonotype originates from an adult who received the AZD1222 COVID-19 vaccine. CDR3: CSVTDNYGYTF. The CDR3 DNA is TGCAGCGTTACAGATAACTATGGCTACACCTTC.